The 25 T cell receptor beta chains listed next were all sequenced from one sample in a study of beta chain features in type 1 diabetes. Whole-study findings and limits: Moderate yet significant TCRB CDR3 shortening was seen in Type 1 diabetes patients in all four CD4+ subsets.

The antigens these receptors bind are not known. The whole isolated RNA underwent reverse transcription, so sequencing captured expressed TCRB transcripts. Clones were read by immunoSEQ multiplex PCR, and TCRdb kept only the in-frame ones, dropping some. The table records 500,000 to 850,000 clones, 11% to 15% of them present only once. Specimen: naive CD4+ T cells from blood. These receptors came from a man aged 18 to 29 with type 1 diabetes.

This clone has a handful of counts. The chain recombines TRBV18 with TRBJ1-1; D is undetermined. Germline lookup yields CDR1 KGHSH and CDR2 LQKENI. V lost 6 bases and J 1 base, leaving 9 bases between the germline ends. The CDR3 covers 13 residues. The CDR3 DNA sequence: TGTGCCAGCTCCCCCGATCCGAACACTGAAGCTTTCTTT. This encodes CASSPDPNTEAFF.

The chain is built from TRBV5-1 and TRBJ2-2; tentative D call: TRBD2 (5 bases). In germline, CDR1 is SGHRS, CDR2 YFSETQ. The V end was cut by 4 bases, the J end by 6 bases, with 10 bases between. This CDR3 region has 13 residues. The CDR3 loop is CASSPGESGELFF. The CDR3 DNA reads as TGCGCCAGCAGCCCCGGGGAGTCCGGGGAGCTGTTTTTT.

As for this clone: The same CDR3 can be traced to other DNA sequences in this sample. As DNA, the CDR3 is TGTGCCACCCAGGGGAACACTGAAGCTTTCTTT. Amino acids: CATQGNTEAFF. The gene calls are TRBV15 and TRBJ1-1; tentative D call: TRBD1 (5 bases). Per germline, CDR1 LNHNV and CDR2 YYDKDF (reference sequence). V was trimmed by 8 bases and J by 1 base, leaving 5 bases between them. The CDR3 sequence is 11 residues long.

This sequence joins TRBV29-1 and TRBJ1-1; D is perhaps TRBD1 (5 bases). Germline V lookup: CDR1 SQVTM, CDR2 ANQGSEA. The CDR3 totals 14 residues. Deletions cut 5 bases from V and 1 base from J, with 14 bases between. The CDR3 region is CSVFTVTGNTEAFF. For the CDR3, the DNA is TGCAGCGTTTTCACTGTAACAGGGAACACTGAAGCTTTCTTT.

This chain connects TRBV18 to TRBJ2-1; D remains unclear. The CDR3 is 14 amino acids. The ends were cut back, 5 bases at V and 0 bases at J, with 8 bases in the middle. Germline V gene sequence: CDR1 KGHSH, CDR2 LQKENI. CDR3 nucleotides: TGTGCCAGCTCATCCGCGAGCTCCTACAATGAGCAGTTCTTC. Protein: CASSSASSYNEQFF.

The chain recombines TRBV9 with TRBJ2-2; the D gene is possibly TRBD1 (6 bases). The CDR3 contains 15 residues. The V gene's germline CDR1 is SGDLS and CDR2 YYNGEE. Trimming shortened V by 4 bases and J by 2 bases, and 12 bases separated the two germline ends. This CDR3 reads CASSRRDTNTGELFF. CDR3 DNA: TGTGCCAGCAGCCGCCGGGACACTAACACCGGGGAGCTGTTTTTT.

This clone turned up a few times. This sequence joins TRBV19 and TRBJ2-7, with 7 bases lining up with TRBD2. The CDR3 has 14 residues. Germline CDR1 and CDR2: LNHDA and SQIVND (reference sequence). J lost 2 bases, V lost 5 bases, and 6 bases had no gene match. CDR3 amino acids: CASSQPGLTYEQYF. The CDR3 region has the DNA TGTGCCAGTAGTCAACCGGGACTAACCTACGAGCAGTACTTC.

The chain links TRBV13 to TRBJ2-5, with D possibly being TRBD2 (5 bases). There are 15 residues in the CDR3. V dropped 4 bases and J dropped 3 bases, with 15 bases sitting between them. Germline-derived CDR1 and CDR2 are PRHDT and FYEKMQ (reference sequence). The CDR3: CASSSRGRLKETQYF. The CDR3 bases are TGTGCCAGCAGCTCCCGAGGGCGGTTAAAAGAGACCCAGTACTTC.

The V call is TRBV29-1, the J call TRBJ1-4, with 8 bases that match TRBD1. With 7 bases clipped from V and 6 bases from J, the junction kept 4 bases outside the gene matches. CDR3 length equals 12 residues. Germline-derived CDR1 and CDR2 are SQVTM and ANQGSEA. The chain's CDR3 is CSALDRDEKLFF. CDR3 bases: TGCAGCGCCCTGGACAGGGATGAAAAACTGTTTTTT.

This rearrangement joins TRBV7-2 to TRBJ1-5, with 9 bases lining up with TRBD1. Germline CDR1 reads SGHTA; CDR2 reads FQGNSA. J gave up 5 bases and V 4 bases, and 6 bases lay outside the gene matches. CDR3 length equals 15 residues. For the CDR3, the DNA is TGTGCCAGCAGCTCCTCCGGGACAGGGTATCAGCCCCAGCATTTT. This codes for CASSSSGTGYQPQHF. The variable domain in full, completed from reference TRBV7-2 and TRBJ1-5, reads GAGVSQSPSNKVTEKGKDVELRCDPISGHTALYWYRQSLGQGLEFLIYFQGNSAPDKSGLPSDRFSAERTGGSVSTLTIQRTQQEDSAVYLCASSSSGTGYQPQHFGDGTRLSIL.

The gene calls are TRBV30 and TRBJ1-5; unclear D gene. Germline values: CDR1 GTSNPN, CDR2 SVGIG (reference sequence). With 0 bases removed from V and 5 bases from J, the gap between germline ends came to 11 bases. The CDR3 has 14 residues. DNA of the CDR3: TGTGCCTGGAGTGTATTGCAGGAGGATCAGCCCCAGCATTTT. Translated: CAWSVLQEDQPQHF.

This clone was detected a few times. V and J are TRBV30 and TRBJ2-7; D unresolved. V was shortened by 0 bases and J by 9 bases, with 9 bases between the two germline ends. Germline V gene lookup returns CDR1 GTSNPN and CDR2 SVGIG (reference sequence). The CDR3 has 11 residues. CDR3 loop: CAWSVRVTQYF. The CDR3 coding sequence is TGTGCCTGGAGTGTTAGGGTGACGCAGTACTTC.

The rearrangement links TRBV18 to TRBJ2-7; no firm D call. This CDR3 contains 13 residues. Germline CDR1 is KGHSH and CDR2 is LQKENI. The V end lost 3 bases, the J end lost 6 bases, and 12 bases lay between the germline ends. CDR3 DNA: TGTGCCAGCTCACCCGGCGAAAGTGTCGAGCAGTACTTC. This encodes CASSPGESVEQYF.

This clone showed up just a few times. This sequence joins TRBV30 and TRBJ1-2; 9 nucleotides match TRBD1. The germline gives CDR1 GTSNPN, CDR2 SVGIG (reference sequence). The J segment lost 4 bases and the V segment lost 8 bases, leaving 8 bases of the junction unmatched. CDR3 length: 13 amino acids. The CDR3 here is CARLEQGAYGYTF. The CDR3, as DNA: TGTGCCCGGCTTGAACAGGGGGCCTATGGCTACACCTTC.

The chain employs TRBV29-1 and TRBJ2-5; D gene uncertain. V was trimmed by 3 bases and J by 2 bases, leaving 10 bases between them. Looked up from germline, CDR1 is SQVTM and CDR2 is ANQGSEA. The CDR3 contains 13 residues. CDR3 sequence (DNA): TGCAGCGTTGACAGGCAGAGTCAAGAGACCCAGTACTTC. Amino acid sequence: CSVDRQSQETQYF.

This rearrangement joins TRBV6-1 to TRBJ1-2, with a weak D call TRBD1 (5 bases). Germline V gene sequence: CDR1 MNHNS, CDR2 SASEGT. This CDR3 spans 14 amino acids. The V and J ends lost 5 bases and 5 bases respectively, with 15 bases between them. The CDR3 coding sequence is TGTGCCAGCAGTCCTACGGGGGACGTATATGGCTACACCTTC. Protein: CASSPTGDVYGYTF.

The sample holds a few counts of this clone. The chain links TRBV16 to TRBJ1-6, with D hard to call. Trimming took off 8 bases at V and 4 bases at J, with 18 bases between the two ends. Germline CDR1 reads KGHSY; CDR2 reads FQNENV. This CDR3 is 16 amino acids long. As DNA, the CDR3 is TGTGCCAGCTCTCACTACAAGGACGGGTATAATTCACCCCTCCACTTT. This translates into CASSHYKDGYNSPLHF.

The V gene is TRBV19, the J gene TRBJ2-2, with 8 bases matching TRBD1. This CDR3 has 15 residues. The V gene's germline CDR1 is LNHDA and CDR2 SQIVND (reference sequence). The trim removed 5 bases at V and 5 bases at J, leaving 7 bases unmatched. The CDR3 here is CASSPRTGHTGELFF. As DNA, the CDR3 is TGTGCCAGTAGTCCGCGGACAGGGCATACCGGGGAGCTGTTTTTT.

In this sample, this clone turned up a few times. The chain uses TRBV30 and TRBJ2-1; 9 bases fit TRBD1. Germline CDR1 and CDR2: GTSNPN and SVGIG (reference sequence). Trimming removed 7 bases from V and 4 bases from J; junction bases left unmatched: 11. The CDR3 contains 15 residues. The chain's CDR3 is CALYPGTGTYNEQFF. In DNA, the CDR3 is TGTGCCTTGTACCCCGGGACAGGGACTTACAATGAGCAGTTCTTC.

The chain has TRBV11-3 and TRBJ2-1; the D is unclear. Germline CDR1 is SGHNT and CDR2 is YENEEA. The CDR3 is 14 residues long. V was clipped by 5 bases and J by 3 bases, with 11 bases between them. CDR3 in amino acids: CASSSQNFYNEQFF. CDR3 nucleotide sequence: TGTGCCAGCAGCAGTCAAAACTTCTACAATGAGCAGTTCTTC.

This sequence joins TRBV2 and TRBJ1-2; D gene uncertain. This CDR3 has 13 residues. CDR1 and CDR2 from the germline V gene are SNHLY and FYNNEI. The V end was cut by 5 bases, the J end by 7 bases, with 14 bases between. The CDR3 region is CASSKEGKGGYTF. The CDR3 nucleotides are TGTGCCAGCAGTAAGGAGGGTAAAGGTGGCTACACCTTC.

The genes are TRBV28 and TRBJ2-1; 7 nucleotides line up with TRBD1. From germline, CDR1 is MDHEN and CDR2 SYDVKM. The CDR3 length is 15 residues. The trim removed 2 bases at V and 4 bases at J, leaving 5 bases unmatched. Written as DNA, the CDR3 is TGTGCCAGCAGTTTAGGACAGGATAAGTACAATGAGCAGTTCTTC. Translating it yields CASSLGQDKYNEQFF.

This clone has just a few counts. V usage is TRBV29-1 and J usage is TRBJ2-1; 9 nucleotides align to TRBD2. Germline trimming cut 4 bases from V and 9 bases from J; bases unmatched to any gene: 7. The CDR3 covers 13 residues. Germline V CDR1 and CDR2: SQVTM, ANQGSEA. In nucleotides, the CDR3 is TGCAGCGTTGCGGGACTAGCATCCGCTGAGCAGTTCTTC. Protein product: CSVAGLASAEQFF.

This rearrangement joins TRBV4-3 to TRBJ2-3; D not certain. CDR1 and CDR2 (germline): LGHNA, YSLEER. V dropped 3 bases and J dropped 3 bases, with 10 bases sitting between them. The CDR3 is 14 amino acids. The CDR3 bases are TGCGCCAGCAGCCAGGGAACTTCTACAGATACGCAGTATTTT. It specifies CASSQGTSTDTQYF.

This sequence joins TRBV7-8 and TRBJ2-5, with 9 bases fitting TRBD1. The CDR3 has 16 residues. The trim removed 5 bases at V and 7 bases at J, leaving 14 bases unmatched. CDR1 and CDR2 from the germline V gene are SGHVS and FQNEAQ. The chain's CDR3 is CASSLGTGLQGGTQYF. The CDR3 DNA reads TGTGCCAGCAGCCTCGGGACAGGGCTTCAGGGGGGGACCCAGTACTTC. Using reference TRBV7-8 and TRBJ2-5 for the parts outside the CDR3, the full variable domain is GAGVSQSPRYKVAKRGQDVALRCDPISGHVSLFWYQQALGQGPEFLTYFQNEAQLDKSGLPSDRFFAERPEGSVSTLKIQRTQQEDSAVYLCASSLGTGLQGGTQYFGPGTRLLVL.